What follows are 30 T cell receptor beta chains derived from one specimen sequenced in a study of T cells after yellow fever vaccination. Via MiXCR, TCRdb re-called the 5' RACE reads, giving one row per CDR3 protein. This sample yields approximately 510,000 distinct CDR3 sequences, of which just over 20% are seen a single time; 15% to 20% belongs to the top ten. The source material was PBMCs, sampled more than 20 days after the first yellow fever vaccination. Receptor source: a man in his late teens or twenties who received the YFV17D yellow fever vaccine.

This chain uses TRBV10-3 with TRBJ2-1, with D unclear. Per the germline V gene, CDR1 is ENHRY and CDR2 is SYGVKD. The V end was cut by 4 bases, the J end by 9 bases, with 10 bases between. The CDR3 runs 12 residues. The CDR3 loop is CAISVVQSEQFF. The CDR3 nucleotides read TGTGCCATCAGTGTGGTCCAAAGTGAGCAGTTCTTC.

This clonotype was detected a few times. The V gene is TRBV6-1, the J gene TRBJ2-4; D may be TRBD1 or TRBD2 (5 bases each). CDR1 and CDR2 from the germline V gene are MNHNS and SASEGT. The germline V and J ends were trimmed by 6 bases and 0 bases, with 15 bases remaining between them. The CDR3 spans 16 residues. The chain's CDR3 is CASSDGTKLAKNIQYF. CDR3 in DNA: TGTGCCAGCAGCGACGGGACCAAACTAGCCAAAAACATTCAGTACTTC.

This clonotype turned up a few times. V and J are TRBV9 and TRBJ2-3; D gene unclear. V was clipped by 5 bases and J by 3 bases, with 10 bases between them. Germline lookup yields CDR1 SGDLS and CDR2 YYNGEE. The CDR3 loop spans 13 amino acids. As DNA, the CDR3 is TGTGCCAGCAGTGAGTATCGGACAGATACGCAGTATTTT. Translated, it gives CASSEYRTDTQYF.

The rearrangement uses TRBV25-1 and TRBJ2-2; either TRBD1 or TRBD2 may supply D (5 bases each). Trimming shortened V by 6 bases and J by 3 bases, and 17 bases separated the two germline ends. The CDR3 totals 16 residues. The V gene's germline CDR1 is MGHDK and CDR2 SYGVNS. This chain's CDR3 is CASRGVGMGDTGELFF. CDR3 DNA: TGTGCCAGCAGGGGGGTTGGTATGGGTGACACCGGGGAGCTGTTTTTT. The entire variable domain, with the rest obtained from reference TRBV25-1 and TRBJ2-2, is as follows: EADIYQTPRYLVIGTGKKITLECSQTMGHDKMYWYQQDPGMELHLIHYSYGVNSTEKGDLSSESTVSRIRTEHFPLTLESARPSHTSQYLCASRGVGMGDTGELFFGEGSRLTVL.

The CDR3 region is CASSWRGGITGELFF. For the CDR3, the DNA is TGTGCCAGCAGTTGGCGGGGCGGAATTACCGGGGAGCTGTTTTTT. The chain carries TRBV6-2 or TRBV6-3 and TRBJ2-2; perhaps TRBD2 as D (6 bases). Germline assignment: CDR1 MNHEY and CDR2 SVGEGT. The CDR3 spans 15 residues. V lost 4 bases and J lost 5, with 14 bases in between.

This clonotype showed up just a few times. This rearrangement joins TRBV20-1 to TRBJ2-3, with 9 positions matching TRBD2. With V trimmed by 0 bases and J by 4 bases, 2 bases remained unmatched. The germline V gene encodes CDR1 DFQATT and CDR2 SNEGSKA (reference sequence). This CDR3 region has 14 residues. The CDR3 bases are TGCAGTGCTAGAGATCCTAGCGGGGCAGATACGCAGTATTTT. Translation gives CSARDPSGADTQYF.

CDR3 amino acids: CASSYQFPYEQYF. The DNA of the CDR3 is TGTGCCAGCAGTTACCAGTTTCCCTACGAGCAGTACTTC. V is TRBV6-5 and J is TRBJ2-7; D uncertain. This CDR3 region has 13 residues. V was trimmed by 2 bases and J by 2 bases, leaving 7 bases between them. CDR1 is MNHEY and CDR2 is SVGAGI in the germline V gene.

The rearrangement links TRBV19 to TRBJ1-1; D is undetermined. The CDR3 contains 14 residues. Germline assignment: CDR1 LNHDA and CDR2 SQIVND (reference sequence). V lost 4 bases to trimming and J lost 5 bases, with 14 bases between them. The CDR3 bases are TGTGCCAGTAGTAGCATGGGAAGGGCGACTGAAGCTTTCTTT. Encoded protein: CASSSMGRATEAFF.

This clonotype was counted only a few times. The rearrangement uses TRBV7-2 and TRBJ2-1; 7 bases align to TRBD2. Germline V lookup: CDR1 SGHTA, CDR2 FQGNSA. This CDR3 region has 12 residues. The trim removed 5 bases at V and 12 bases at J, leaving 7 bases unmatched. Here the CDR3 DNA reads TGTGCCAGCAGCCGGGGACTAAACGGGCAGTTCTTC. Translated, it gives CASSRGLNGQFF.

The chain carries TRBV12-3 or TRBV12-4 and TRBJ1-6, with TRBD1 identical over 8 bases. The CDR3 runs to 15 residues. Trimming took 3 bases from V and 7 from J; bases not matched to a gene: 5. In nucleotides, the CDR3 is TGTGCCAGCAGTTTTGGGGACAGGCTCAATTCACCCCTCCACTTT. Its translation: CASSFGDRLNSPLHF.

V usage is TRBV20-1 and J usage is TRBJ2-1, with D perhaps TRBD2 (7 bases). In germline, CDR1 is DFQATT, CDR2 SNEGSKA (reference sequence). V was pared by 5 bases and J by 8 bases, with 16 bases between. This CDR3 is built from 13 residues. Here the CDR3 DNA reads TGCAGTGCTTACGGGGGGCCGCCGCATGAGCAGTTCTTC. Translating it yields CSAYGGPPHEQFF.

V gene TRBV6-1 combines with J gene TRBJ1-1; D not resolved. The germline V and J ends were trimmed by 8 bases and 1 base, with 11 bases remaining between them. This CDR3 contains 13 residues. Germline CDR1 and CDR2: MNHNS and SASEGT. The CDR3 is CASSPPENTEAFF. In DNA form, the CDR3 reads TGTGCCAGCTCACCCCCGGAGAACACTGAAGCTTTCTTT.

The chain combines TRBV11-2 with TRBJ1-6; 7 bases match TRBD1. V was pared by 5 bases and J by 8 bases, with 9 bases of the junction left unmatched. This CDR3 contains 15 residues. The germline gives CDR1 SGHAT, CDR2 FQNNGV. CDR3 region: CASSTQQGWDSPLHF. CDR3 nucleotides: TGTGCCAGCAGCACCCAACAGGGGTGGGATTCACCCCTCCACTTT.

The chain has TRBV28 and TRBJ2-1; D is undetermined. Germline V CDR1 and CDR2: MDHEN, SYDVKM. This CDR3 is built from 15 residues. V was cut by 6 bases and J by 5 bases, with 17 bases left in between. CDR3 nucleotides: TGTGCCAGCAGCCGAGACACCCGAGTCAACAATGAGCAGTTCTTC. It translates to CASSRDTRVNNEQFF.

This rearrangement joins TRBV7-8 to TRBJ1-3; no clear D gene. The CDR3 extends over 17 amino acids. Germline V gives CDR1 SGHVS, CDR2 FQNEAQ. Trimming stripped 3 bases from V and 0 bases from J, with 15 bases between. The CDR3 loop is CASSLSLGPTSGNTIYF. In DNA, the CDR3 is TGTGCCAGCAGCTTGTCCTTAGGGCCCACCTCTGGAAACACCATATATTTT.

V gene TRBV19 combines with J gene TRBJ2-5; 7 bases line up with TRBD1. The V gene end was trimmed by 1 base and the J gene end by 1 base; junction bases not matched to a gene: 12. The CDR3 has 18 amino acids. Per germline, CDR1 LNHDA and CDR2 SQIVND (reference sequence). Here the CDR3 reads CASSIVLASRTGQETQYF. The DNA for the CDR3 is TGTGCCAGTAGTATAGTCCTCGCTTCGAGGACAGGCCAAGAGACCCAGTACTTC. Drawing the rest from reference TRBV19 and TRBJ2-5, the complete variable domain is DGGITQSPKYLFRKEGQNVTLSCEQNLNHDAMYWYRQDPGQGLRLIYYSQIVNDFQKGDIAEGYSVSREKKESFPLTVTSAQKNPTAFYLCASSIVLASRTGQETQYFGPGTRLLVL.

This rearrangement joins TRBV7-9 to TRBJ1-4, with no clear D. Trimming removed 2 bases from V and 7 bases from J, with 14 bases in between. The V gene's germline CDR1 is SEHNR and CDR2 FQNEAQ (reference sequence). This CDR3 has 15 residues. As DNA, the CDR3 is TGTGCCAGCAGCTTACCGCGGGGTGAAAGTGAAAAACTGTTTTTT. This sequence encodes CASSLPRGESEKLFF.

J is TRBJ1-3 and V is TRBV5-1, with D unresolved. The V gene's germline CDR1 is SGHRS and CDR2 YFSETQ. The CDR3 runs 14 residues. V shed 0 bases and J shed 3 bases, with 7 bases lying between them. The CDR3 region is CASSLVGIGNTIYF. CDR3 nucleotide sequence: TGCGCCAGCAGCTTGGTCGGGATTGGAAACACCATATATTTT.

This chain joins TRBV11-2 and TRBJ2-1; possible D gene TRBD1, 6 bases. V lost 7 bases, J lost 8 bases, and 15 bases lay in between. The CDR3 is 13 residues long. Germline loops: CDR1 SGHAT, CDR2 FQNNGV. CDR3 nucleotide sequence: TGTGCCAGCACCGGGACACTTGGGGATGAGCAGTTCTTC. Protein: CASTGTLGDEQFF.

This clonotype showed up just once. The genes are TRBV7-9 and TRBJ1-1, with D unclear. Between the trimmed V and J ends, which lost 5 bases and 7 bases, there was a span of 11 bases. This CDR3 spans 12 amino acids. CDR1 is SEHNR and CDR2 is FQNEAQ in the germline V gene (reference sequence). The CDR3 loop is CASSIIGIEAFF. CDR3 nucleotides: TGTGCCAGCAGCATAATAGGCATTGAAGCTTTCTTT. The full variable domain, its missing parts supplied by reference TRBV7-9 and TRBJ1-1, is DTGVSQNPRHKITKRGQNVTFRCDPISEHNRLYWYRQTLGQGPEFLTYFQNEAQLEKSRLLSDRFSAERPKGSFSTLEIQRTEQGDSAMYLCASSIIGIEAFFGQGTRLTVV.

This clonotype has just a few counts. This sequence joins TRBV3-1 and TRBJ2-3, with D maybe TRBD1 (5 bases). Germline V gives CDR1 LGHDT, CDR2 YNNKEL (reference sequence). The CDR3 totals 16 residues. The ends were cut back, 3 bases at V and 2 bases at J, with 15 bases in the middle. CDR3 protein: CASSHHTQGVTDTQYF. The DNA of the CDR3 is TGTGCCAGCAGCCACCATACACAAGGGGTCACAGATACGCAGTATTTT.

There are a few counts of this clonotype. The V gene is TRBV30, the J gene TRBJ1-2, with D uncertain. V was trimmed by 3 bases and J by 3 bases, leaving 11 bases between them. Germline CDR1 is GTSNPN and CDR2 is SVGIG (reference sequence). This CDR3 is built from 13 residues. This CDR3 reads CAWREGSDYGYTF. The CDR3 DNA sequence: TGTGCCTGGAGGGAGGGAAGCGACTATGGCTACACCTTC. Full variable domain (rest looked up from reference TRBV30 and TRBJ1-2): SQTIHQWPATLVQPVGSPLSLECTVEGTSNPNLYWYRQAAGRGLQLLFYSVGIGQISSEVPQNLSASRPQDRQFILSSKKLLLSDSGFYLCAWREGSDYGYTFGSGTRLTVV.

This clonotype was detected only a few times. This rearrangement joins TRBV9 to TRBJ2-5; 10 nucleotides match TRBD1. Trimming took 4 bases from V and 5 from J; bases not matched to a gene: 8. Germline CDR1 reads SGDLS; CDR2 reads YYNGEE. This CDR3 has 15 amino acids. The CDR3 coding sequence is TGTGCCAGCAGCCTGAGACAGGGGGCGAGGGAGACCCAGTACTTC. Its protein is CASSLRQGARETQYF.

This clonotype was detected many times. The CDR3 DNA is TGTGCCAGCCGGACGGGCGTTCAGCCCCAGCATTTT. It encodes CASRTGVQPQHF. The chain uses TRBV12-3 or TRBV12-4 and TRBJ1-5; no definite D call. Deletions cut 8 bases from V and 6 bases from J, with 11 bases between. The CDR3 is 12 amino acids.

The sample holds many counts of this clonotype. The CDR3 bases are TGCGCCAGCAGCTTGCTGGTGAACACTGAAGCTTTCTTT. Protein: CASSLLVNTEAFF. The chain is built from TRBV5-1 and TRBJ1-1, with unresolved D. Germline lookup yields CDR1 SGHRS and CDR2 YFSETQ. The CDR3 is 13 residues long. The germline V and J ends were trimmed by 1 base and 0 bases, with 4 bases remaining between them.

This clonotype was seen a few times. This sequence joins TRBV20-1 and TRBJ2-5, with TRBD1 identical over 7 bases. Germline-derived CDR1 and CDR2 are DFQATT and SNEGSKA (reference sequence). Germline trimming cut 5 bases from V and 5 bases from J; bases unmatched to any gene: 8. This CDR3 is 13 amino acids long. The DNA for the CDR3 is TGCAGTGCTTACAGGGGCGGAAGCGAGACCCAGTACTTC. Protein: CSAYRGGSETQYF.

The rearrangement uses TRBV7-9 and TRBJ2-6, with D perhaps TRBD1 (6 bases). The ends were cut back, 11 bases at V and 4 bases at J, with 9 bases in the middle. This CDR3 contains 12 residues. Germline CDR1 reads SEHNR; CDR2 reads FQNEAQ (reference sequence). CDR3: CAGGVGANVLTF. The DNA for the CDR3 is TGTGCCGGGGGCGTAGGGGCCAACGTCCTGACTTTC.

The rearrangement joins TRBV10-3 to TRBJ2-1; D is ambiguous. Trimming cost V 0 bases and J 0 bases, with 6 bases left between them. CDR3 length equals 15 residues. Germline lookup yields CDR1 ENHRY and CDR2 SYGVKD. The DNA for the CDR3 is TGTGCCATCAGTGAGTCTGAGAGCTCCTACAATGAGCAGTTCTTC. The encoded protein is CAISESESSYNEQFF.

This clonotype was seen at least ten times. The V call is TRBV12-3 or TRBV12-4, the J call TRBJ2-7, with TRBD2 matching 15 bases. The V and J ends lost 6 bases and 4 bases, in that order; junction bases with no gene match: 4. The CDR3 runs to 15 residues. The CDR3 loop is CASSQGLAGGYEQYF. The CDR3 DNA reads TGTGCCAGCAGCCAAGGACTAGCGGGGGGGTACGAGCAGTACTTC.

The chain joins TRBV11-2 to TRBJ2-5; D gene unclear. Germline loops: CDR1 SGHAT, CDR2 FQNNGV. This CDR3 region has 13 residues. Trimming stripped 5 bases from V and 7 bases from J, with 14 bases between. CDR3 loop: CASSARDSGTQYF. Written as DNA, the CDR3 is TGTGCCAGCAGCGCCAGAGACTCAGGGACCCAGTACTTC.